Listed below are T cell receptor beta chains from one sample, sequenced in a study of CD8+ T cells in alopecia areata. Clones were read by immunoSEQ multiplex PCR, and TCRdb kept only the in-frame ones, dropping some. This repertoire shows 150,000 to 200,000 clones, about 60% found once; its top ten account for 4.8%. Sequences were obtained from CD4+ T cells sorted from blood. These receptors were obtained from a human donor in good health. The CDR3 runs from the conserved cysteine through the conserved F or W. D genes are given only for firm matches. Size tells how often a clone was seen (once, few, many) or the class of an expanded clone, and some rows leave it out.

>TRBJ2-7|.|once|TRBV13
CASSLEGALGERAYEQYF
TGTGCCAGCAGCTTAGAGGGTGCTTTAGGGGAACGGGCCTACGAGCAGTACTTC
>TRBJ2-1|TRBD2|.|TRBV7-2
CASSVLGTSGRAAYNEQFF
TGTGCCAGCAGCGTCCTGGGGACTAGCGGGAGGGCGGCCTACAATGAGCAGTTCTTC
>TRBJ2-5|.|.|TRBV10-3
CAISGPSSGTQYF
TGTGCCATCAGTGGGCCTTCCTCGGGGACCCAGTACTTC
>TRBJ1-2|.|.|TRBV25-1
CASSGNYGYTF
TGTGCCAGCAGTGGTAACTATGGCTACACCTTC
>TRBJ1-1|TRBD1|.|TRBV19
CASRVQGAPTEAFF
TGTGCCAGTAGGGTACAGGGGGCGCCCACTGAAGCTTTCTTT
>TRBJ1-4|TRBD1|.|TRBV5-1
CASSLGQGGRNEKLFF
TGCGCCAGCAGCTTAGGACAGGGAGGAAGGAATGAAAAACTGTTTTTT
>TRBJ2-3|.|few|TRBV27
CASTPLGGITDTQYF
TGTGCCAGCACCCCTTTAGGGGGGATCACAGATACGCAGTATTTT
>TRBJ2-7|.|.|TRBV7-9
CASSFGIQGRQNEQYF
TGTGCCAGCAGCTTTGGAATCCAAGGTCGTCAGAACGAGCAGTACTTC
>TRBJ2-5|.|.|TRBV27
CASSTKGRGPKETQYF
TGTGCCAGCAGTACGAAAGGACGGGGACCCAAAGAGACCCAGTACTTC
>TRBJ1-2|TRBD1|few|TRBV2
CASSRPQGVADGYTF
TGTGCCAGCAGTAGACCACAGGGGGTCGCGGATGGCTACACCTTC
>TRBJ2-3|.|.|TRBV28
CASSLPWRSADTQYF
TGTGCCAGCAGCCTACCTTGGCGTTCAGCAGATACGCAGTATTTT
>TRBJ2-1|.|.|TRBV6-1
CASSERQQAEQFF
TGTGCCAGCAGTGAAAGGCAACAGGCAGAGCAGTTCTTC
>TRBJ2-7|TRBD1|few|TRBV28
CASRRQGSPYEQYF
TGTGCCAGCAGGCGACAGGGGTCACCCTACGAGCAGTACTTC
>TRBJ2-4|.|few|TRBV29-1
CSVGVLAKNIQYF
TGCAGCGTTGGGGTGTTGGCCAAAAACATTCAGTACTTC
>TRBJ2-5|.|.|TRBV7-9
CASSESGRETQYF
TGTGCCAGCAGCGAATCAGGACGAGAGACCCAGTACTTC
>TRBJ2-7|.|.|TRBV5-4
CASSDASGRREQYF
TGTGCCAGCAGCGACGCGTCGGGGAGGAGGGAGCAGTACTTC